This T cell receptor (beta chain) was identified during a study of radiation and T cells in renal cell carcinoma. Study observations and caveats: Baseline intratumoral clonotype presence is unknown without pretreatment biopsies. In blood, top tumor clones expanded by 2 weeks, shrinking by 4.

The data were produced by immunoSEQ multiplex PCR, yet TCRdb's version contains in-frame clones alone and is incomplete. The sample shows approximately 86,000 clones, approximately 86% of them seen only once. V was shortened by 2 bases and J by 5 bases, with 12 bases between the two germline ends. Germline-derived CDR1 and CDR2 are SNHLY and FYNNEI. The CDR3 runs 14 residues. Comments on this clone: Antigen: not known.

The sample's time point: blood 4 weeks post-SBRT, at nephrectomy. Regarding treatment: 15 Gy SBRT to primary tumor, nephrectomy 4 weeks later. Nephrectomy followed 15 Gy stereotactic body radiation by 4 weeks. After SBRT, blood was collected at 2 and 4 weeks, plus baseline. The receptor comes from a man aged 45 to 65 with renal cell carcinoma. The rearrangement joins TRBV2 to TRBJ2-5; possibly TRBD2 for D (7 bases). Sequenced here: blood, sampled from a patient whose treatment included radiotherapy and nephrectomy. CDR3 nucleotides: TGTGCCAGCAGTGAATATGGGGGGGGCGAGACCCAGTACTTC. This sequence encodes CASSEYGGGETQYF.